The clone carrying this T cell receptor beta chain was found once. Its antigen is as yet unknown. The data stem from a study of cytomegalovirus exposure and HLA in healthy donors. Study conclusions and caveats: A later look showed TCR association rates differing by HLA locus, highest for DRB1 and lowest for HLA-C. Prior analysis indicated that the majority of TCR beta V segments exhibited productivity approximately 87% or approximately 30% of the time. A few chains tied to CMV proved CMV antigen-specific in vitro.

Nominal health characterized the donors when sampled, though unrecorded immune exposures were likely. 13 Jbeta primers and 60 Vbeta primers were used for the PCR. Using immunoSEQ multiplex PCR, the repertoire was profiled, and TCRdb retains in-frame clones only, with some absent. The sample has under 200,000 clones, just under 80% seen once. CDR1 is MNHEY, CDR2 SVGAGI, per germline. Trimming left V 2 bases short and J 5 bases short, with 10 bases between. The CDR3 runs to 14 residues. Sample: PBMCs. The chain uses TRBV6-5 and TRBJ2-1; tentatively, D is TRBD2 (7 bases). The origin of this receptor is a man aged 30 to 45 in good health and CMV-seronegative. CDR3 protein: CASSYAGADNEQFF. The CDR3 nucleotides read TGTGCCAGCAGTTACGCGGGGGCGGACAATGAGCAGTTCTTC.